This TCR beta chain was recorded in a study of T cell responses to AZD1222 COVID-19 vaccine (dated by TCRdb to the early 2020s). At the level of the whole study: TCR sequencing covered 233 trial participants: 200 to 210 given two doses of AZD1222 and 26 given two doses of MenACWY control vaccine. Trial participants were enrolled into age subgroups of 18-55, 56-69 and 70-plus years, which contained around 150, 29 and 61 TCR-sequenced participants, respectively.

The full study reports these points: Reportedly, close to half of the unique spike-specific TCRs recognized epitopes lying outside the regions that are mutated in the B.1.351 and B.1.1.7 variants. Because no day 14 peak-response samples were available, the repertoires could be characterized only after the peak T cell response. In the small 56-69-year group, the increase in depth fell short of significance, most likely because of low power. Participants were mostly white British, with more females than males. The authors suggested clonal diversity may have been underestimated. Vaccine-associated CD4 TCRs spanned the whole spike protein, with dominant responses in regions 160-218 and 743-854. Conclusions about previously exposed vaccinees were limited because only a handful of AZD1222 recipients were SARS-CoV-2 seropositive at baseline. After two AZD1222 doses, spike-specific TCR breadth and depth were significantly higher than at day 0 and than in MenACWY recipients.

Deletion took 1 base off V and 8 bases off J, with a span of 9 bases between the germline ends. Per the germline V gene (reference sequence), GTSNPN is the CDR1 and SVGIG is the CDR2. The CDR3 runs 13 amino acids, cysteine and phenylalanine included. Only the CDR3 DNA stays, 39 bases, in frame from base 1. For this clone: Which antigen it targets is not known. The record has no base qualities; no much larger clone is one base away.

The CDR3 regions of human TCRbeta chains were analyzed by immunosequencing. Turning to the authors' computational methods: TCRs in the repertoires were compared against a reference library of SARS-CoV-2-specific TCRs that had been generated with the MIRA antigen-specificity platform. Breadth was defined as the fraction of unique TCRs that were SARS-CoV-2-associated, and depth was defined as the fraction of total T cells that were SARS-CoV-2-associated. Using the MIRA data, each spike-specific TCR was mapped to the spike region that the TCR reacts to and placed in a CD4 or CD8 class. Log10-transformed breadth and depth values were compared by one-way ANOVA with Sidak's multiple comparisons tests. Held by TCRdb, this immuneACCESS table contains in-frame sequences only and omits some clones. Under half of the omission traces to an unresolved V gene where checked; the cause of the rest is unknown. V and J calls plus clone size are reproduced from that table; the DNA served to infer D and trimming. The sample data list about 81,000 clones, and approximately 90% of these were observed just once. 6.5% to 9.5% of the sample comes from the top ten.

Interpreted using the paper, the time point label stands for: about 28 days (+/-7) after the second vaccine dose. AZD1222 recipients with second doses at about 4 weeks or about 12 weeks were pooled, because spike-specific TCR depth and breadth did not differ between schedules. Vaccinee samples came from UK trials COV001 and COV002, including a single-blind randomized controlled phase 2/3 trial of AZD1222 (ChAdOx1 nCoV-19) in healthy adults. For TCRbeta chain sequencing, PBMC samples were collected from trial participants at day 0 and at day 28 after the second dose. This clonotype was sampled from an adult who received the AZD1222 COVID-19 vaccine. The chain is assembled from TRBV30 and TRBJ1-6; the D gene cannot be named for sure. Sequences were derived from peripheral blood, sampled 28 days after the second AZD1222 dose. The DNA is TGTGCCTGGAGTGCCGCGAGGGATTCACCCCTCCACTTT. This encodes CAWSAARDSPLHF.